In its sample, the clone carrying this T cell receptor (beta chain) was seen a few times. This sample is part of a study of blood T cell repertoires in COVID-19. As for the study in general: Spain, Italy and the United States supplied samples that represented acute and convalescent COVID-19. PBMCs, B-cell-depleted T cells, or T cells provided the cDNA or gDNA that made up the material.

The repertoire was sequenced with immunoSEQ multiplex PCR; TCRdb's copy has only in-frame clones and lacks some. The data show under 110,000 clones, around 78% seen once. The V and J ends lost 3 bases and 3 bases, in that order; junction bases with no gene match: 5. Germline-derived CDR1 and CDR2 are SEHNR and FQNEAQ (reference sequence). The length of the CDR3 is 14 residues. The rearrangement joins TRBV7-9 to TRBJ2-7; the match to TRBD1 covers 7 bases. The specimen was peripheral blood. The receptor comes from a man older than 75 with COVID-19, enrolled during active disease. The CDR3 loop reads CASSLGQSYYEQYF. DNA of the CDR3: TGTGCCAGCAGCTTGGGACAGAGCTACTACGAGCAGTACTTC.